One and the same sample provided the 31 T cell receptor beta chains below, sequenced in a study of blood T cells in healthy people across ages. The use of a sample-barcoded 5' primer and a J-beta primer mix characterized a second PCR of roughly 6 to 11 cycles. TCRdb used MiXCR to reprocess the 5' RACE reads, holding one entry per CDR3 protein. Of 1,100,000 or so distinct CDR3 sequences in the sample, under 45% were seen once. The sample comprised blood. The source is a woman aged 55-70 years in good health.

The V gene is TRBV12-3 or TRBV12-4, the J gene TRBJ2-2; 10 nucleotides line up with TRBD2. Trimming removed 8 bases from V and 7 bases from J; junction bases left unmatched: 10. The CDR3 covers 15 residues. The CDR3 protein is CASVKPLAGVGELFF. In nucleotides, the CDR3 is TGTGCCAGCGTCAAACCCCTAGCGGGAGTCGGGGAGCTGTTTTTT.

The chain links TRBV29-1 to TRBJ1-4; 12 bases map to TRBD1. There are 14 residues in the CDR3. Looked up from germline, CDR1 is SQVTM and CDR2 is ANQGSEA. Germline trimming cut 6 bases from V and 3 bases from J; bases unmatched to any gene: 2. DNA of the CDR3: TGCAGCGTGGGACAGGGGGCCTCTAATGAAAAACTGTTTTTT. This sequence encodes CSVGQGASNEKLFF.

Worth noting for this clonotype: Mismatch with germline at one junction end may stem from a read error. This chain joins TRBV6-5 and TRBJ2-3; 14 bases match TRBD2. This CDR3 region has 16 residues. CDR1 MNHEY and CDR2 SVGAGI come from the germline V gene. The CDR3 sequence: CASSRRTSGRSDTRYF. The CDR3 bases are TGTGCCAGCAGTAGGAGGACTAGCGGGAGGTCAGATACGCGGTATTTT.

This CDR3 reads CATSDGREAFF. The CDR3 DNA follows: TGTGCCACCAGTGACGGCAGAGAAGCTTTCTTT. The V gene is TRBV24-1, the J gene TRBJ1-1, with D hard to call. The germline V gene has CDR1 KGHDR and CDR2 SFDVKD. The CDR3 is 11 residues long. The germline V and J ends were trimmed by 4 bases and 8 bases, with 7 bases remaining between them.

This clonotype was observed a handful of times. The chain's CDR3 is CASSATSNQETQYF. CDR3 bases: TGTGCCAGCAGCGCCACTAGCAACCAAGAGACCCAGTACTTC. The chain uses TRBV7-9 and TRBJ2-5; the D gene is possibly TRBD2 (6 bases). This CDR3 is built from 14 residues. Trimming shortened V by 5 bases and J by 0 bases, and 10 bases separated the two germline ends. From germline, CDR1 is SEHNR and CDR2 FQNEAQ (reference sequence). The full variable domain, rest sourced from reference TRBV7-9 and TRBJ2-5, is DTGVSQNPRHKITKRGQNVTFRCDPISEHNRLYWYRQTLGQGPEFLTYFQNEAQLEKSRLLSDRFSAERPKGSFSTLEIQRTEQGDSAMYLCASSATSNQETQYFGPGTRLLVL.

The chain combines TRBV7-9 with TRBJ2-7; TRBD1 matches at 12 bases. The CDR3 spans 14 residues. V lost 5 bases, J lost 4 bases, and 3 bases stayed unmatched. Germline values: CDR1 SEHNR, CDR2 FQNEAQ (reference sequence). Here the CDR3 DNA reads TGTGCCAGCAGCGGGACAGGGGGCAGGTACGAGCAGTACTTC. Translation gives CASSGTGGRYEQYF.

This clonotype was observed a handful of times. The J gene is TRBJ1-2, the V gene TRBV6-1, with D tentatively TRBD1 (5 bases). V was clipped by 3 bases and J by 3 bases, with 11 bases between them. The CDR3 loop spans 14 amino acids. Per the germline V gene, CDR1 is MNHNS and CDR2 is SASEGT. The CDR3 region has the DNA TGTGCCAGCAGTGAGGTCAGGGCAGACTATGGCTACACCTTC. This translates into CASSEVRADYGYTF.

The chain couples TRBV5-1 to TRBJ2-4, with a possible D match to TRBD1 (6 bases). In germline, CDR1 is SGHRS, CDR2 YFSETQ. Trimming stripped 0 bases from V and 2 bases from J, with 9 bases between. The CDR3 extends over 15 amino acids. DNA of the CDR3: TGCGCCAGCAGCTTGGTAGGACAGACCAAAAACATTCAGTACTTC. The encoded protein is CASSLVGQTKNIQYF.

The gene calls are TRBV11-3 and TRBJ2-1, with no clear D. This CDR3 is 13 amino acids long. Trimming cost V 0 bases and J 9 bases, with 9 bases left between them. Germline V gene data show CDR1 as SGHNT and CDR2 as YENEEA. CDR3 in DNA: TGTGCCAGCAGCTTAGAAGTTTCTGGTGAGCAGTTCTTC. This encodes CASSLEVSGEQFF.

The CDR3 is CASSRQAGGNYGYTF. DNA of the CDR3: TGTGCCAGCAGCCGACAAGCAGGGGGCAACTATGGCTACACCTTC. This chain joins TRBV12-3 or TRBV12-4 and TRBJ1-2, with 8 nucleotides matching TRBD1. After removal of 6 bases from V and 2 bases from J, the junction contained 8 bases not matched to a gene. This CDR3 contains 15 residues.

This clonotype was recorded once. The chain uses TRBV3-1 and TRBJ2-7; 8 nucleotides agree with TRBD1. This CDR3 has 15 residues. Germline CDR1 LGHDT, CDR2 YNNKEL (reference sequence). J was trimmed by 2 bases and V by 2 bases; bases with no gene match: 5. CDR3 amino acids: CASSQNRGAPYEQYF. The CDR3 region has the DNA TGTGCCAGCAGCCAAAACAGGGGGGCCCCCTACGAGCAGTACTTC.

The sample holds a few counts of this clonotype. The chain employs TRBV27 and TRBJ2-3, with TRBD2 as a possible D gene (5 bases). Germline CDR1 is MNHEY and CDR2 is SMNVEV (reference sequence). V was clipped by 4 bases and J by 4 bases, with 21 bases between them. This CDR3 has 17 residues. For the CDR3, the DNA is TGTGCCAGCAGTTCCTATCCGTTGGGGATGAGGGCAGATACGCAGTATTTT. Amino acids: CASSSYPLGMRADTQYF.

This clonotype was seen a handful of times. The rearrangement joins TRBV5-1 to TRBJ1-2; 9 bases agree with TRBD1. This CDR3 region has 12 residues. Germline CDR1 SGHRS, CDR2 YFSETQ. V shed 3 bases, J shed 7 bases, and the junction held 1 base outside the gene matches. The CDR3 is CASSSDRGGYTF. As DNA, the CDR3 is TGCGCCAGCAGCTCGGACAGGGGTGGCTACACCTTC.

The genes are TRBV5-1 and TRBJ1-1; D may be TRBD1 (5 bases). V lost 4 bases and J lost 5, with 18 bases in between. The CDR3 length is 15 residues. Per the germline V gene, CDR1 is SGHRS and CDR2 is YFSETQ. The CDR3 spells CASSLNTGTGTEAFF. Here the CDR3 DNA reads TGCGCCAGCAGCCTCAATACAGGCACCGGGACTGAAGCTTTCTTT.

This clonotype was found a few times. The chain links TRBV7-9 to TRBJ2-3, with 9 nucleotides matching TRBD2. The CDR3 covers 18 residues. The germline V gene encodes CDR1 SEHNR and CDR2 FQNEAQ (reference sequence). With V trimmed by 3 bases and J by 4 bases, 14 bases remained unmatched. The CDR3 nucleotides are TGTGCCAGCAGCTTCCCGGCGGCGGGAGGGCCGGGTCCAGATACGCAGTATTTT. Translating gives CASSFPAAGGPGPDTQYF.

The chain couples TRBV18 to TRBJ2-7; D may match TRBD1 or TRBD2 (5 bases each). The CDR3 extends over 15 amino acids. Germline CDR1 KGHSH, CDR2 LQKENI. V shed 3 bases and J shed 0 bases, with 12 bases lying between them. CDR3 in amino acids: CASSPSGPDSYEQYF. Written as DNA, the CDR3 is TGTGCCAGCTCACCGTCGGGACCAGACTCCTACGAGCAGTACTTC.

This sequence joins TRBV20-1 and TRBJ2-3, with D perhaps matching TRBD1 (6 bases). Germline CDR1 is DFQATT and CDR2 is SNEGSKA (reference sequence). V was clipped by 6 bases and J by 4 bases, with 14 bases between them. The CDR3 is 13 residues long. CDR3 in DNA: TGCAGTGCCCCCGCCGAGGGGGCAGATACGCAGTATTTT. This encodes CSAPAEGADTQYF.

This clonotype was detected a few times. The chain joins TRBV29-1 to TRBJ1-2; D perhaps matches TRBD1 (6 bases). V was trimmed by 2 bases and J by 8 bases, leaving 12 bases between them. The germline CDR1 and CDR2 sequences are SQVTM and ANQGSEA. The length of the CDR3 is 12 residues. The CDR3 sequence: CSVERGAWGYTF. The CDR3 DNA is TGCAGCGTTGAAAGGGGGGCCTGGGGCTACACCTTC.

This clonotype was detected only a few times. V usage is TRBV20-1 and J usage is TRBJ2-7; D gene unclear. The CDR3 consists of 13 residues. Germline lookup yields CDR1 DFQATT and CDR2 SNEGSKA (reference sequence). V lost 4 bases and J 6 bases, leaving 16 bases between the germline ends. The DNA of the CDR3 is TGCAGTGCTAAGACTCCTCCGTTTTCCGAGCAGTACTTC. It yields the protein CSAKTPPFSEQYF.

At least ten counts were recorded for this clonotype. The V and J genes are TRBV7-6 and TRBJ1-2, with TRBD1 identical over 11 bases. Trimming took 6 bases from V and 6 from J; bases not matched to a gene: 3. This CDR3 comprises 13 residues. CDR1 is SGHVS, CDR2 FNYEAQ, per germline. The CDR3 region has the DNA TGTGCCAGCAGGGGACAGGGGGAGGATGGCTACACCTTC. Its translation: CASRGQGEDGYTF. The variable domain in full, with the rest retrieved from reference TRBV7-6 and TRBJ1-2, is GAGVSQSPRYKVTKRGQDVALRCDPISGHVSLYWYRQALGQGPEFLTYFNYEAQQDKSGLPNDRFSAERPEGSISTLTIQRTEQRDSAMYRCASRGQGEDGYTFGSGTRLTVV.

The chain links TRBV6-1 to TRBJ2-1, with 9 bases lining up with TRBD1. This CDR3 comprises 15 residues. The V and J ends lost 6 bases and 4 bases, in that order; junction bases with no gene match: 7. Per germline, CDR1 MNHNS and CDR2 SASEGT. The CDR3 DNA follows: TGTGCCAGCAGCGGCGACAGGGGGAGGTACAATGAGCAGTTCTTC. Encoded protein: CASSGDRGRYNEQFF.

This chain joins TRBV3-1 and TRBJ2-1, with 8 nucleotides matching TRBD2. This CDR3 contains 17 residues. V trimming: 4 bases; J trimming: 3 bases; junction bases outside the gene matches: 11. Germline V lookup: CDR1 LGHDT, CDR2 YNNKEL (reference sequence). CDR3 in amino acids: CASSLGLRGGIYNEQFF. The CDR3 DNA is TGTGCCAGCAGCCTAGGGTTACGGGGGGGGATCTACAATGAGCAGTTCTTC.

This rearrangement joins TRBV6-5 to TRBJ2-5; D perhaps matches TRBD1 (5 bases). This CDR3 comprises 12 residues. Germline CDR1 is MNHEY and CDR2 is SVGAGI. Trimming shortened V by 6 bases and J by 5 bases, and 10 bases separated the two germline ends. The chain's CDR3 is CASRRWGETQYF. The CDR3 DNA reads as TGTGCCAGCAGAAGGTGGGGCGAGACCCAGTACTTC.

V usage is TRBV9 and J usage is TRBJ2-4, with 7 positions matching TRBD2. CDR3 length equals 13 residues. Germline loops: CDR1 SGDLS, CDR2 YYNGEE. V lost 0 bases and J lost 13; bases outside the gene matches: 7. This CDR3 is CASSVDLAGEQYF. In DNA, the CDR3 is TGTGCCAGCAGCGTAGACCTGGCGGGGGAGCAGTACTTC.

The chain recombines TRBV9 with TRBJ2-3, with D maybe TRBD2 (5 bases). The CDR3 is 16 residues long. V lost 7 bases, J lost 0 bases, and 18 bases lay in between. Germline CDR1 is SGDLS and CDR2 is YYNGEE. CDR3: CASGGFTRASTDTQYF. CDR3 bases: TGTGCCAGCGGCGGGTTTACTCGCGCTAGCACAGATACGCAGTATTTT.

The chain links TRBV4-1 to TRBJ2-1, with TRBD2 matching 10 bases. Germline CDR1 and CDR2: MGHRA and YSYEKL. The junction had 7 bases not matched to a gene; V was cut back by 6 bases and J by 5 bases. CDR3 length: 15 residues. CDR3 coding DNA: TGCGCCAGCAGATCTCTAGCGGGGGCTAACAATGAGCAGTTCTTC. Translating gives CASRSLAGANNEQFF.

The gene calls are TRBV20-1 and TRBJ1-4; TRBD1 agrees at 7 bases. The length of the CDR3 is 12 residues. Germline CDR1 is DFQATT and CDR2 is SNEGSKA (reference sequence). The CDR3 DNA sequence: TGCAGCGCCGGGACAGTTAATGAAAAACTGTTTTTT. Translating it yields CSAGTVNEKLFF.

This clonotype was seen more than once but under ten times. CDR3 loop: CASNNRGRRETQYF. The CDR3 nucleotides read TGTGCCAGCAACAACAGGGGGCGAAGAGAGACCCAGTACTTC. This rearrangement joins TRBV12-3 or TRBV12-4 to TRBJ2-5; 9 bases line up with TRBD1. This CDR3 spans 14 amino acids. Germline trimming cut 7 bases from V and 4 bases from J; bases unmatched to any gene: 7.

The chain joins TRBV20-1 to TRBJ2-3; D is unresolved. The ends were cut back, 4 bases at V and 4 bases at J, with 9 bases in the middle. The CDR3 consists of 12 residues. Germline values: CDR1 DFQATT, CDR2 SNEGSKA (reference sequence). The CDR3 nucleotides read TGCAGTGCTACCTCTGGGGCAGATACGCAGTATTTT. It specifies CSATSGADTQYF.

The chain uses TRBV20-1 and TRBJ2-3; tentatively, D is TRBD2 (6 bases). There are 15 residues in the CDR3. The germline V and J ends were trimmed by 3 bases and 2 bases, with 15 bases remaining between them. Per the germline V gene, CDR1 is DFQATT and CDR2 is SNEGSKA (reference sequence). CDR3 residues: CSASTPGGVTDTQYF. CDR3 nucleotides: TGCAGTGCTAGTACCCCCGGCGGGGTCACAGATACGCAGTATTTT.

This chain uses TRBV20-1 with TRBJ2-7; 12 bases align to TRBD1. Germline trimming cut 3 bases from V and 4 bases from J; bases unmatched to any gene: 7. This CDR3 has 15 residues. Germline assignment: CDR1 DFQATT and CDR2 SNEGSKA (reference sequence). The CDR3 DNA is TGCAGTGCTAGTCCCGGGACAGGGGGCAGGTACGAGCAGTACTTC. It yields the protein CSASPGTGGRYEQYF.